Below, 30 T cell receptor beta chains from the same sample are listed, as sequenced in a study of CD8+CD57+ T cells in acquired aplastic anemia. Both TCR beta VDJ combination and CDR3 sequence profiling were carried out. Genomic DNA was the template for this profiling. From the reads, TCRdb called clonotypes with MiXCR, one entry per CDR3 protein. The data contain over 150,000 distinct CDR3 sequences, over 50% of them seen just once; the ten biggest clones take up about 12%. Patients included in sequencing had previously demonstrated CD8+CD57+ cell expansion by flow cytometry. The sequencing input was sorted CD4+, CD8+, or CD8+CD57+ T cells (not recorded which) from PBMCs. These TCRs come from a human donor with aplastic anemia.

The chain recombines TRBV14 with TRBJ2-4; weak D call: TRBD1 (5 bases). This CDR3 contains 16 residues. The germline gives CDR1 SGHDN, CDR2 FVKESK. V was trimmed by 4 bases and J by 1 base, leaving 14 bases between them. The CDR3 nucleotides read TGTGCCAGCAGCCTATTGGAGAACAGGGCCAAAAACATTCAGTACTTC. Translated: CASSLLENRAKNIQYF.

Many counts were recorded for this clonotype. The V gene is TRBV9, the J gene TRBJ2-3; D gene ambiguous. The CDR3 loop spans 17 amino acids. Germline V gives CDR1 SGDLS, CDR2 YYNGEE. The V and J ends lost 0 bases and 4 bases respectively, with 18 bases between them. The CDR3 bases are TGTGCCAGCAGCGTAGTAGGTGGAGCGTCTAGGGCAGATACGCAGTATTTT. It encodes CASSVVGGASRADTQYF.

This clonotype has at least ten counts. The rearrangement joins TRBV20-1 to TRBJ2-3, with a tentative D call TRBD2 (7 bases). Trimming took off 5 bases at V and 4 bases at J, with 25 bases between the two ends. Germline CDR1 is DFQATT and CDR2 is SNEGSKA (reference sequence). The CDR3 extends over 17 amino acids. CDR3 loop: CSALRNRRGGVADTQYF. As DNA, the CDR3 is TGCAGTGCTCTACGAAATAGGAGGGGGGGTGTCGCAGATACGCAGTATTTT.

This clonotype appeared many times. The genes are TRBV6-5 and TRBJ1-1, with D hard to call. V lost 6 bases and J lost 7, with 12 bases in between. The CDR3 loop spans 12 amino acids. The V gene's germline CDR1 is MNHEY and CDR2 SVGAGI. The CDR3 is CASSRPGIEAFF. The CDR3 DNA sequence: TGTGCCAGCAGCCGCCCGGGGATTGAAGCTTTCTTT.

As to this clonotype: One end of the junction varies from germline; a read error may be responsible. The gene calls are TRBV11-1 and TRBJ2-7, with a possible D match to TRBD2 (7 bases). From germline, CDR1 is SGHAT and CDR2 FQDESV (reference sequence). CDR3 length: 16 residues. CDR3 sequence: CASSPRAGGQTYERYF. The CDR3 DNA sequence: TGTGCCAGCAGCCCAAGGGCCGGGGGGCAGACTTACGAGCGGTACTTC.

The V call is TRBV10-3, the J call TRBJ2-7; tentatively, D is TRBD1 or TRBD2 (5 bases each). The CDR3 runs to 14 residues. Trimming stripped 0 bases from V and 6 bases from J, with 12 bases between. Looked up from germline, CDR1 is ENHRY and CDR2 is SYGVKD. The CDR3 protein is CAISESMGDAEQYF. In nucleotides, the CDR3 is TGTGCCATCAGTGAGTCGATGGGGGACGCCGAGCAGTACTTC.

The sample holds many counts of this clonotype. The chain joins TRBV5-6 to TRBJ2-7; 10 positions match TRBD2. This CDR3 has 14 residues. Germline values: CDR1 SGHDT, CDR2 YYEEEE. Losses at the gene ends were 3 bases for V and 0 bases for J; bases not matched to a gene: 0. CDR3 in amino acids: CASSSSGSSYEQYF. Here the CDR3 DNA reads TGTGCCAGCAGCTCTAGCGGGAGCTCCTACGAGCAGTACTTC. The variable domain in full, with the rest retrieved from reference TRBV5-6 and TRBJ2-7, is DAGVTQSPTHLIKTRGQQVTLRCSPKSGHDTVSWYQQALGQGPQFIFQYYEEEERQRGNFPDRFSGHQFPNYSSELNVNALLLGDSALYLCASSSSGSSYEQYFGPGTRLTVT.

V and J are TRBV29-1 and TRBJ2-2; possible D gene TRBD1, 6 bases. V lost 1 base and J lost 2, with 11 bases in between. The germline CDR1 and CDR2 sequences are SQVTM and ANQGSEA. This CDR3 spans 15 amino acids. The DNA for the CDR3 is TGCAGCGTTGAAGGAGGCAGGGGAAACACCGGGGAGCTGTTTTTT. Protein: CSVEGGRGNTGELFF.

The V gene is TRBV10-3, the J gene TRBJ1-2; D is possibly TRBD1 (5 bases). The length of the CDR3 is 15 residues. The germline gives CDR1 ENHRY, CDR2 SYGVKD. V was shortened by 4 bases and J by 4 bases, with 16 bases between the two germline ends. Here the CDR3 reads CAISGGVGVPYGYTF. The CDR3 nucleotides read TGTGCCATCAGTGGGGGGGTTGGGGTCCCCTATGGCTACACCTTC.

This clonotype was picked up a small number of times. The chain employs TRBV20-1 and TRBJ1-2; D is undetermined. CDR1 and CDR2 from the germline V gene are DFQATT and SNEGSKA (reference sequence). The V end lost 6 bases, the J end lost 4 bases, and 6 bases lay between the germline ends. CDR3 length: 10 residues. The CDR3 loop is CSANFYGYTF. The DNA for the CDR3 is TGCAGTGCAAACTTCTATGGCTACACCTTC.

A few counts support this clonotype. The J gene is TRBJ2-2, the V gene TRBV7-9; TRBD2 is a possible D gene (6 bases). The CDR3 loop spans 15 amino acids. V was cut by 5 bases and J by 3 bases, with 13 bases left in between. Per the germline V gene, CDR1 is SEHNR and CDR2 is FQNEAQ (reference sequence). The CDR3 loop reads CASSIISGDTGELFF. The CDR3 DNA follows: TGTGCCAGCAGCATTATCTCGGGGGACACCGGGGAGCTGTTTTTT.

This chain uses TRBV9 with TRBJ1-1; D is possibly TRBD1 (5 bases). V shed 3 bases and J shed 3 bases, with 21 bases lying between them. This CDR3 comprises 17 residues. Germline V lookup: CDR1 SGDLS, CDR2 YYNGEE. In nucleotides, the CDR3 is TGTGCCAGCAGCGCAGTGAGCCCGACAGCCAGGGACACTGAAGCTTTCTTT. It is translated as CASSAVSPTARDTEAFF.

The rearrangement uses TRBV12-3 or TRBV12-4 and TRBJ2-3; 7 nucleotides agree with TRBD2. This CDR3 comprises 13 residues. Trimming took 5 bases from V and 6 from J; bases not matched to a gene: 5. The CDR3 DNA is TGTGCCAGCAGTGAGCGGGGATGGGATACGCAGTATTTT. Amino acid sequence: CASSERGWDTQYF.

The sample holds one count of this clonotype. The chain is built from TRBV6-1 and TRBJ2-7; D remains unclear. V was pared by 8 bases and J by 3 bases, with 17 bases between. The CDR3 has 14 amino acids. Germline V gene data show CDR1 as MNHNS and CDR2 as SASEGT. The CDR3 here is CASFGDGYRYEQYF. CDR3 nucleotide sequence: TGTGCCAGCTTCGGAGATGGTTACCGCTACGAGCAGTACTTC.

This clonotype was seen many times. Here the CDR3 DNA reads TGTGCCAGCAGTTACGGGAGAATGGCTTTCTTT. It translates to CASSYGRMAFF. The chain is built from TRBV6-5 and TRBJ1-1; D not certain. The V end lost 2 bases, the J end lost 11 bases, and 9 bases lay between the germline ends. The CDR3 loop spans 11 amino acids. The V gene's germline CDR1 is MNHEY and CDR2 SVGAGI.

The sample holds many counts of this clonotype. The V and J genes are TRBV7-9 and TRBJ1-2; D gene ambiguous. From germline, CDR1 is SEHNR and CDR2 FQNEAQ (reference sequence). Trimming removed 5 bases from V and 9 bases from J, with 13 bases in between. This CDR3 spans 12 amino acids. The CDR3 loop is CASSPGVERYTF. The CDR3, as DNA: TGTGCCAGCAGCCCCGGGGTAGAGCGCTACACCTTC.

This clonotype has at least ten counts. The V gene is TRBV5-5, the J gene TRBJ1-3; D call uncertain. Deletions cut 0 bases from V and 4 bases from J, with 11 bases between. Germline V gives CDR1 SGHKS, CDR2 YYEKEE (reference sequence). This CDR3 region has 15 residues. The CDR3 DNA reads as TGTGCCAGCAGCTTGGTGCCCAGTCCCGGAAACACCATATATTTT. Translated: CASSLVPSPGNTIYF.

This chain uses TRBV2 with TRBJ2-7; D might be TRBD2 (5 bases). Per the germline V gene, CDR1 is SNHLY and CDR2 is FYNNEI. This CDR3 is 11 amino acids long. V was trimmed by 8 bases and J by 6 bases, leaving 11 bases between them. The CDR3 nucleotides are TGTGCCAGCGGGAGTTCCCCCGAGCAGTACTTC. As protein: CASGSSPEQYF. Variable domain in full (rest from reference TRBV2 and TRBJ2-7): EPEVTQTPSHQVTQMGQEVILRCVPISNHLYFYWYRQILGQKVEFLVSFYNNEISEKSEIFDDQFSVERPDGSNFTLKIRSTKLEDSAMYFCASGSSPEQYFGPGTRLTVT.

This clonotype was counted many times. This rearrangement joins TRBV6-5 to TRBJ1-5; 10 bases map to TRBD1. The CDR3 spans 15 residues. Looked up from germline, CDR1 is MNHEY and CDR2 is SVGAGI. Losses at the gene ends were 6 bases for V and 4 bases for J; bases not matched to a gene: 6. Here the CDR3 reads CASSPRTGGNQPQHF. In DNA form, the CDR3 reads TGTGCCAGCAGCCCAAGGACAGGGGGGAATCAGCCCCAGCATTTT.

This clonotype was observed at least ten times. The rearrangement links TRBV9 to TRBJ1-1, with TRBD1 identical over 8 bases. This CDR3 is built from 18 residues. The germline V gene has CDR1 SGDLS and CDR2 YYNGEE. Losses at the gene ends were 4 bases for V and 1 base for J; bases not matched to a gene: 15. The CDR3 sequence: CASSTGTGELGPNTEAFF. In DNA, the CDR3 is TGTGCCAGCAGCACAGGGACAGGTGAACTTGGACCGAACACTGAAGCTTTCTTT.

V usage is TRBV10-3 and J usage is TRBJ2-5; 8 bases map to TRBD2. The trim removed 10 bases at V and 7 bases at J, leaving 11 bases unmatched. CDR1 is ENHRY and CDR2 is SYGVKD in the germline V gene. This CDR3 has 13 residues. The DNA of the CDR3 is TGTGCCAGCAGCTTAGGCCGGGAGGGGACCCAGTACTTC. Its translation: CASSLGREGTQYF.

This chain uses TRBV20-1 with TRBJ2-7; D may be TRBD1 or TRBD2 (6 bases each). The CDR3 runs to 15 residues. With 6 bases removed from V and 0 bases from J, the gap between germline ends came to 18 bases. Germline V gene sequence: CDR1 DFQATT, CDR2 SNEGSKA (reference sequence). DNA of the CDR3: TGCAGTGCCCGGCGGGGAACAGGGCTCTCCTACGAGCAGTACTTC. Translating it yields CSARRGTGLSYEQYF.

The chain employs TRBV2 and TRBJ1-1, with 7 bases lining up with TRBD1. Germline values: CDR1 SNHLY, CDR2 FYNNEI. V was clipped by 4 bases and J by 3 bases; unmatched bases: 5. The CDR3 is 14 residues long. The CDR3 loop reads CASSGRQGYTEAFF. In DNA, the CDR3 is TGTGCCAGCAGTGGGCGACAGGGTTACACTGAAGCTTTCTTT.

The V gene is TRBV24-1, the J gene TRBJ1-3, with TRBD1 matching 10 bases. V lost 10 bases, J lost 7 bases, and 6 bases stayed unmatched. In germline, CDR1 is KGHDR, CDR2 SFDVKD. The CDR3 has 13 amino acids. This CDR3 is CATRDRGLNTIYF. In nucleotides, the CDR3 is TGTGCCACTCGGGACAGGGGACTGAACACCATATATTTT.

This clonotype has ten or more counts. This sequence joins TRBV7-9 and TRBJ2-3; D is unclear. V lost 5 bases and J lost 1, with 7 bases in between. Germline CDR1 SEHNR, CDR2 FQNEAQ (reference sequence). The CDR3 contains 13 residues. CDR3 nucleotide sequence: TGTGCCAGCAGCCCGATACGCACAGATACGCAGTATTTT. Translating it yields CASSPIRTDTQYF.

The chain couples TRBV10-3 to TRBJ1-5; a weak D match, TRBD1 (5 bases). Germline V gene lookup returns CDR1 ENHRY and CDR2 SYGVKD. This CDR3 comprises 14 residues. V was cut by 0 bases and J by 4 bases, with 7 bases left in between. The CDR3 protein is CAISESQGNQPQHF. CDR3 nucleotide sequence: TGTGCCATCAGTGAGTCGCAGGGAAATCAGCCCCAGCATTTT.

The chain couples TRBV7-6 to TRBJ2-1; 10 nucleotides align to TRBD2. The V segment lost 6 bases and the J segment 7 bases; nucleotides outside the gene matches: 9. The CDR3 length is 15 residues. CDR1 and CDR2 (germline): SGHVS, FNYEAQ. CDR3 nucleotides: TGTGCCAGCAGGCCGGTACTAGCGGGAAGGAATGAGCAGTTCTTC. Translation: CASRPVLAGRNEQFF.

As concerns this clonotype: This may stem from a read error, because a much larger clone lies one nucleotide away. As the CDR3 is not closed by the conserved phenylalanine or tryptophan, this likely results from a read error. This chain connects TRBV11-2 to TRBJ2-1, with TRBD1 as a possible D gene (5 bases). V shed 6 bases and J shed 7 bases, with 16 bases lying between them. The length of the CDR3 is 14 residues. Germline CDR1 SGHAT, CDR2 FQNNGV. The CDR3 reads CASSDGWGRNEQFL. CDR3 nucleotide sequence: TGTGCCAGCAGTGACGGGTGGGGCAGGAATGAGCAGTTCCTC.

This rearrangement joins TRBV29-1 to TRBJ2-7, with 8 bases matching TRBD1. CDR3 length: 14 amino acids. Losses at the gene ends were 4 bases for V and 0 bases for J; bases not matched to a gene: 5. Looked up from germline, CDR1 is SQVTM and CDR2 is ANQGSEA. The CDR3: CSVVGTGFSYEQYF. The CDR3 DNA sequence: TGCAGCGTTGTCGGGACAGGATTCTCCTACGAGCAGTACTTC.

This clonotype came up a few times. The chain couples TRBV10-3 to TRBJ2-5; 10 nucleotides align to TRBD2. V lost 8 bases and J lost 1; bases outside the gene matches: 4. The germline V gene has CDR1 ENHRY and CDR2 SYGVKD. This CDR3 region has 14 residues. CDR3 DNA: TGTGCCATCGGGGCTAGCGGGGGCCAAGAGACCCAGTACTTC. Residues: CAIGASGGQETQYF.